This T cell receptor (beta chain) appears in the sequencing data of a study of T cell responses to AZD1222 COVID-19 vaccine. Using immunoSEQ multiplex PCR, the repertoire was profiled, and TCRdb retains in-frame clones only, with some absent. The table has 60,000 to 90,000 clones, more than 75% seen once. This clone has a handful of counts. Its matching antigen is unknown. Unmatched junction bases numbered 9, after V lost 5 bases and J lost 7 bases. The germline CDR1 and CDR2 sequences are SGHTA and FQGNSA. This CDR3 has 15 amino acids. Regarding the study as a whole: Clonal diversity was possibly underestimated, and white British individuals and females predominated among donors. Spike-specific TCR breadth rose after two AZD1222 doses, and depth rose as well. The reported proportion of spike-specific TCRs targeting unmutated variant regions was nearly half. Repertoires were collected only later (after the peak T cell response had occurred).

Here the sequenced sample was peripheral blood, taken 28 days after the second AZD1222 dose. The TCR comes from an adult who received the AZD1222 COVID-19 vaccine. This chain links TRBV7-2 with TRBJ1-2; TRBD1 matches 11 bases. This CDR3 reads CASSVQEGTGGGYTF. CDR3 in DNA: TGTGCCAGCAGCGTCCAGGAGGGGACAGGGGGTGGCTACACCTTC.